The rows below give T cell receptor beta chains drawn from one sample of a study of beta chain features in type 1 diabetes. Sequencing was performed with immunoSEQ multiplex PCR; in TCRdb, only in-frame clones are kept and a portion is missing. This sample yields around 500,000 clones, of which around 10% are seen a single time; approximately 0.05% belongs to the top ten. What was sequenced was naive CD4+ T cells from blood. The receptor source for this set is a young woman in good health. Both conserved end residues are part of each CDR3. The order of the fields is D gene, clone size, J gene, V gene, CDR3 DNA, CDR3 protein. D genes are given only for firm matches. Only some rows state a clone size, as once, few, many or a class for expanded clones.

>NA|NA|TRBJ2-7|TRBV7-9
TGTGCCAGCAGCTTATCGACAGTCTACGAGCAGTACTTC
CASSLSTVYEQYF
>NA|NA|TRBJ1-2|TRBV5-1
TGCGCCAGCAGCTTGACGCCTGACAGGCCCTATGGCTACACCTTC
CASSLTPDRPYGYTF
>NA|few|TRBJ2-5|TRBV7-2
TGTGCCAGCAGCTTAAGCGTGGGCCAAGAGACCCAGTACTTC
CASSLSVGQETQYF
>NA|NA|TRBJ2-1|TRBV14
TGTGCCAGCAGCCAAGATGGGGGGACCCTTAGCTCCTACAATGAGCAGTTCTTC
CASSQDGGTLSSYNEQFF
>TRBD1|few|TRBJ1-6|TRBV15
TGTGCCACCAGCAGAGATCAGGGGACAGTTTCATCACCCCTCCACTTT
CATSRDQGTVSSPLHF
>NA|NA|TRBJ2-3|TRBV2
TGTGCCAGCAGTGATTTCGGAGATACGCAGTATTTT
CASSDFGDTQYF
>TRBD2|NA|TRBJ2-1|TRBV13
TGTGCCAGCAGCGGCTTGACTAGCGGGATATACAATGAGCAGTTCTTC
CASSGLTSGIYNEQFF
>TRBD1|NA|TRBJ2-3|TRBV30
TGTGCCTGGGGACGCCACGAGGGGACAGCCCCAGCAGATACGCAGTATTTT
CAWGRHEGTAPADTQYF
>NA|NA|TRBJ2-7|TRBV9
TGTGCCAGCAGCTCGTCGGGGAGGTACAGCGAGCAGTACTTC
CASSSSGRYSEQYF
>NA|NA|TRBJ2-1|TRBV18
TGTGCCAGCTCACCAAAGCAGCAGAGCTCCTACAATGAGCAGTTCTTC
CASSPKQQSSYNEQFF
>NA|NA|TRBJ2-1|TRBV9
TGTGCCAGCAGCGTAGCAACAGCATACAATGAGCAGTTCTTC
CASSVATAYNEQFF
>NA|few|TRBJ2-7|TRBV4-2
TGTGCCAGCAGCCTTACCCGGGGCGTCGAGCAGTACTTC
CASSLTRGVEQYF
>NA|few|TRBJ1-1|TRBV7-2
TGTGCCAGCAGCATAAACAGCGCAGCTGAAGCTTTCTTT
CASSINSAAEAFF
>NA|few|TRBJ2-5|TRBV30
TGTGCCTGGAGGCCCTTGGGCTCCATCGGGCAGTACTTC
CAWRPLGSIGQYF
>NA|few|TRBJ2-6|TRBV2
TGTGCCAGCAGTGAAGGCCTCTCTGGGGCCAACGTCCTGACTTTC
CASSEGLSGANVLTF
>TRBD2|NA|TRBJ2-7|TRBV7-3
TGTGCCAGCAGCTCGGGACTAGCGGGAGGTGAGCAGTACTTC
CASSSGLAGGEQYF
>NA|few|TRBJ2-5|TRBV2
TGTGCCAGCAGTACGGACCGTCAAGAGACCCAGTACTTC
CASSTDRQETQYF
>TRBD1|NA|TRBJ2-1|TRBV18
TGTGCCAGCTCACCTGGGCAGGGGGCGAATGAGCAGTTCTTC
CASSPGQGANEQFF
>NA|NA|TRBJ2-2|TRBV14
TGTGCCAGCAGCCAAGATTTTCCCGGCTCTGGCGGGGAGCTGTTTTTT
CASSQDFPGSGGELFF
>NA|few|TRBJ1-2|TRBV5-6
TGTGCCAGCAGCTTGACAGGGAGGTTCGATGGCTACACCTTC
CASSLTGRFDGYTF
>TRBD2|NA|TRBJ2-3|TRBV18
TGTGCCAGCTCACCATCACTAGCGGCAGATACGCAGTATTTT
CASSPSLAADTQYF
>NA|few|TRBJ1-5|TRBV2
TGTGCCAGCAGTGTGGAGGGCAGCAATCAGCCCCAGCATTTT
CASSVEGSNQPQHF
>NA|few|TRBJ2-1|TRBV7-3
TGTGCCAGCAGCTTAAAGGGCAGTGACAATGAGCAGTTCTTC
CASSLKGSDNEQFF
>TRBD1|few|TRBJ2-1|TRBV19
TGTGCCACCAGATACAGGACAGGGGACTGGAATGAGCAGTTCTTC
CATRYRTGDWNEQFF
>TRBD1|NA|TRBJ1-2|TRBV5-1
TGCGCCAGCAGCTTGGAAGGGACAGATAACTATGGCTACACCTTC
CASSLEGTDNYGYTF
>NA|NA|TRBJ2-7|TRBV29-1
TGCAGCGTTCTCGGCCTTTTCTACGAGCAGTACTTC
CSVLGLFYEQYF
>TRBD1|NA|TRBJ2-4|TRBV7-6
TGTGCCAGCAGCTTAGAGGGCAGGGGGATTTTAGCCAAAAACATTCAGTACTTC
CASSLEGRGILAKNIQYF
>TRBD2|NA|TRBJ2-3|TRBV7-2
TGTGCCAGCAGCCAAGGGAGGGCCAAAGGAGGAGATACGCAGTATTTT
CASSQGRAKGGDTQYF
>NA|NA|TRBJ2-1|TRBV4-3
TGCGCCAGCAGCCAAATTCTGCAGGGCCAAAACGAGCAGTTCTTC
CASSQILQGQNEQFF
>NA|NA|TRBJ1-1|TRBV6-6
TGTGCCAGCAGTCGGGGAACTGAAGCTTTCTTT
CASSRGTEAFF
>NA|NA|TRBJ2-5|TRBV7-2
TGTGCCAGCAGCTTTTCGATCCAAGAGACCCAGTACTTC
CASSFSIQETQYF
>NA|NA|TRBJ2-1|TRBV7-3
TGTGCCAGCAGCTCCCCAGGGCGCTTCAATGAGCAGTTCTTC
CASSSPGRFNEQFF
>NA|NA|TRBJ2-1|TRBV5-4
TGTGCCAGCAGCTCTCCGACTAGGAGCGATGAGCAGTTCTTC
CASSSPTRSDEQFF
>NA|few|TRBJ1-2|TRBV10-3
TGTGCCATCAGCCCGGGACTTAACTATGGCTACACCTTC
CAISPGLNYGYTF
>NA|few|TRBJ1-2|TRBV7-9
TGTGCCAGCAGCTTGATGGGCACTCCCTATGATGGCTACACCTTC
CASSLMGTPYDGYTF
>TRBD1|few|TRBJ1-1|TRBV11-2
TGTGCCAGCAGCTTCAATACTTTGGGGACAGGTGAAGCTTTCTTT
CASSFNTLGTGEAFF
>NA|few|TRBJ1-2|TRBV7-9
TGTGCCAGCAGCCTTTCAGGAAGCGGCTATGGCTACACCTTC
CASSLSGSGYGYTF
>NA|NA|TRBJ2-1|TRBV11-3
TGTGCCAGCAGCTTAGATCGTGGGGGGCACAATGAGCAGTTCTTC
CASSLDRGGHNEQFF
>NA|NA|TRBJ2-7|TRBV14
TGTGCCAGCAGCCAAACGGCCCTCCGCGACTACGAGCAGTACTTC
CASSQTALRDYEQYF
>NA|NA|TRBJ1-5|TRBV6-6
TGTGCCAGCAGAACAGGGTATAGCAATCAGCCCCAGCATTTT
CASRTGYSNQPQHF